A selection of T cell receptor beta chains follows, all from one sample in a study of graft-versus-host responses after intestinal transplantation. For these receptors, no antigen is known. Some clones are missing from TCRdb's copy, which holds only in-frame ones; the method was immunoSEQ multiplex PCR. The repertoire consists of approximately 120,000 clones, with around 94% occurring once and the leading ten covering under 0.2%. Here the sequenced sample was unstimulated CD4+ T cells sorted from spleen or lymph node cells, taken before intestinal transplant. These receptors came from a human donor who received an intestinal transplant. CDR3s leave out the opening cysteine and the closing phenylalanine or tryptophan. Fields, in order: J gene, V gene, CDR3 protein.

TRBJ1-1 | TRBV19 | ASSVGGNTEAF
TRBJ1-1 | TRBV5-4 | ASSLGQGLNTEAF
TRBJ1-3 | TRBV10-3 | TISGQIGNTIY
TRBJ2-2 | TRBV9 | ASSLDPNTGELF
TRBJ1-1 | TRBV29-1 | SVEWQEAF
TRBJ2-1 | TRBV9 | ASREAGGPDNEQF
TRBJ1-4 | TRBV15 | ATSVDRVHREKLF
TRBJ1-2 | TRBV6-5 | ASRVDSYGYT
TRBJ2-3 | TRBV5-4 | ASSLGYGRPTDTQY
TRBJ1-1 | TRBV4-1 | ASSFGQGGYSEAF
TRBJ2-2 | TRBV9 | ASSVIAGHDGELF
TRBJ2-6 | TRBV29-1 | SVGKSGANVLT
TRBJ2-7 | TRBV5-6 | ASSRLGNAHSDEQY
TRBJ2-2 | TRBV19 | ASSRTDPTTGELF
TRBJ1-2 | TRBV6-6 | ASNSRQGARGYGYT
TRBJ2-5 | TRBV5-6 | ASSPLTSGGYQETQY
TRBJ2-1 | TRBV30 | AWRKSSGGADEQF
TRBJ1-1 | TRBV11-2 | ASSQLGSYNTEAF
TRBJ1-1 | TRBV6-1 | ASPRRGRKNTEAF
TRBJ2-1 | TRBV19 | ASTRTGGSSYNEQF
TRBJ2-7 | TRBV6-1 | ASSRMAYEQY
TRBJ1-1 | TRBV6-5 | ASSYDSMGAEAF
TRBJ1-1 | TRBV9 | ASSPRRENTEAF
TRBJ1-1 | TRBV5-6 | ASSLGQGIRAF
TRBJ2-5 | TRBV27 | ASSSQNQETQY
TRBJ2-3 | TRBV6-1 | ASSDRGRSTDTQY
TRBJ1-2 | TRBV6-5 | ASRGRDILDGYT
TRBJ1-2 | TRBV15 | ATSRDQGMNYGYT
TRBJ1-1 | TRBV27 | ASSPRGTRAEAF
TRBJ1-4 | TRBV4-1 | ASSQDGRRGEVF
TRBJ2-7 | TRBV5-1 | ASSLNRDRDPY
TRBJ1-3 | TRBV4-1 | ASSQAEGLTGNTIY
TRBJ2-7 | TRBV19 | ASSIDLRWAGEQY
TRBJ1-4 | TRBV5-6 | ASSLGLGQINEKLF
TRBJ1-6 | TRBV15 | ATSDPTFYNSPLH
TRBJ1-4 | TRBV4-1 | ASSPGRGRGEKLF